These 31 T cell receptor beta chains were sequenced from one sample in a study of blood T cell repertoires in COVID-19. TCRdb's copy holds only in-frame clones and misses some; the assay was immunoSEQ multiplex PCR. The table includes about 130,000 clones, over 80% detected once. Sequencing used peripheral blood. These receptors all stem from a man in his forties or fifties with active COVID-19.

For the CDR3, the DNA is TGTGCCATCAGTGAGTCGTCTAGCGGGGGGTACGAGCAGTACTTC. Translated: CAISESSSGGYEQYF. V usage is TRBV10-3 and J usage is TRBJ2-7; 11 bases line up with TRBD2. The CDR3 spans 15 residues. Germline V gene sequence: CDR1 ENHRY, CDR2 SYGVKD. Unmatched junction bases numbered 2, after V lost 0 bases and J lost 4 bases.

This clone has only a few counts. The genes are TRBV2 and TRBJ1-1, with no clear D. The ends were cut back, 7 bases at V and 4 bases at J, with 16 bases in the middle. The CDR3 has 14 amino acids. The V gene's germline CDR1 is SNHLY and CDR2 FYNNEI. Here the CDR3 DNA reads TGTGCCAGCAAAACCGTTTCCCGGGGCACTGAAGCTTTCTTT. It specifies CASKTVSRGTEAFF.

This clone appeared a single time. The chain joins TRBV11-3 to TRBJ2-3, with TRBD1 matching 9 bases. Per germline, CDR1 SGHNT and CDR2 YENEEA. The V gene end was trimmed by 5 bases and the J gene end by 2 bases; junction bases not matched to a gene: 8. There are 16 residues in the CDR3. Here the CDR3 reads CASSPDGQGITDTQYF. The CDR3 DNA follows: TGTGCCAGCAGCCCGGACGGACAGGGGATCACAGATACGCAGTATTTT.

The J gene is TRBJ2-7, the V gene TRBV29-1; TRBD2 matches 8 bases. J lost 7 bases, V lost 6 bases, and 8 bases had no gene match. The CDR3 is made up of 12 amino acids. The germline V gene encodes CDR1 SQVTM and CDR2 ANQGSEA. The CDR3: CSVSGGAGEQYF. The CDR3 DNA sequence: TGCAGCGTCTCGGGGGGGGCCGGGGAGCAGTACTTC.

The CDR3 sequence: CSGGSRGSDTQYF. CDR3 DNA: TGCAGCGGGGGGAGCCGGGGTTCAGATACGCAGTATTTT. The chain recombines TRBV29-1 with TRBJ2-3; the D call may be TRBD1 or TRBD2 (5 bases each). The CDR3 totals 13 residues. Germline CDR1 SQVTM, CDR2 ANQGSEA. V lost 7 bases and J 4 bases, leaving 15 bases between the germline ends.

The chain combines TRBV18 with TRBJ2-4; TRBD1 agrees at 9 bases. Germline-derived CDR1 and CDR2 are KGHSH and LQKENI. J was trimmed by 7 bases and V by 3 bases; bases with no gene match: 4. This CDR3 spans 14 amino acids. The CDR3: CASSPQGQGNIQYF. DNA of the CDR3: TGTGCCAGCTCACCTCAGGGACAGGGTAACATTCAGTACTTC.

This rearrangement joins TRBV3-1 (or the pseudogene TRBV3-2) to TRBJ2-1; possible D gene TRBD2, 5 bases. The V gene's germline CDR1 is LGHDT and CDR2 YNNKEL (reference sequence). The CDR3 consists of 15 residues. V gave up 4 bases and J gave up 7 bases, with 17 bases separating them. In DNA, the CDR3 is TGTGCCAGCAGCCTGCCGGGATCCGACAAAAATGAGCAGTTCTTC. Its protein is CASSLPGSDKNEQFF.

The V and J genes are TRBV4-3 and TRBJ2-7; D unresolved. This CDR3 comprises 11 residues. The germline V gene encodes CDR1 LGHNA and CDR2 YSLEER. Trimming took 5 bases from V and 7 from J, leaving 9 bases between them. This CDR3 is CASSSGWEQYF. As DNA, the CDR3 is TGCGCCAGCAGCTCTGGCTGGGAGCAGTACTTC.

The chain couples TRBV6-6 to TRBJ1-5; a possible D gene is TRBD1 (5 bases). The CDR3 length is 15 residues. Germline V lookup: CDR1 MNHNY, CDR2 SVGAGI (reference sequence). Trimming took off 2 bases at V and 5 bases at J, with 13 bases between the two ends. The CDR3 DNA reads TGTGCCAGCAGTTACATACGGGGGACCGATCAGCCCCAGCATTTT. Protein: CASSYIRGTDQPQHF.

V usage is TRBV29-1 and J usage is TRBJ1-4, with TRBD1 identical over 9 bases. V shed 6 bases and J 8 bases; nucleotides not matched to a gene: 7. The length of the CDR3 is 13 residues. From germline, CDR1 is SQVTM and CDR2 ANQGSEA. The CDR3 loop reads CSVGQGAGEKLFF. The CDR3 nucleotides are TGCAGCGTGGGACAGGGTGCGGGGGAAAAACTGTTTTTT.

The table lists this clone with a count of one. The CDR3 is CASSEERGGSGGYTF. The CDR3 bases are TGTGCCAGCAGTGAAGAGAGGGGAGGGTCCGGTGGCTACACCTTC. This chain links TRBV6-1 with TRBJ1-2, with TRBD1 as a possible D gene (5 bases). This CDR3 has 15 amino acids. Germline CDR1 reads MNHNS; CDR2 reads SASEGT. V gave up 1 base and J gave up 7 bases, with 16 bases separating them.

This clone is a singleton in its sample. The chain couples TRBV6-4 to TRBJ2-3, with 9 bases fitting TRBD1. With 6 bases clipped from V and 6 bases from J, the junction kept 4 bases outside the gene matches. Germline CDR1 is MRHNA and CDR2 is SNTAGT. The CDR3 has 13 amino acids. The CDR3 bases are TGTGCCAGCAGACGACAGGGGGAGGATACGCAGTATTTT. Translating it yields CASRRQGEDTQYF.

This clone was counted once. This rearrangement joins TRBV5-1 to TRBJ2-3; D is perhaps TRBD1 (6 bases). Looked up from germline, CDR1 is SGHRS and CDR2 is YFSETQ. V lost 4 bases to trimming and J lost 0 bases, with 12 bases between them. The CDR3 extends over 15 amino acids. The CDR3 region has the DNA TGCGCCAGCAGCCTCCAGGGGATTAGCACAGATACGCAGTATTTT. It encodes CASSLQGISTDTQYF.

The V gene is TRBV6-2 or TRBV6-3, the J gene TRBJ1-1, with 9 bases aligning to TRBD1. Germline assignment: CDR1 MNHEY and CDR2 SVGEGT. This CDR3 has 17 amino acids. Trimming at V came to 2 bases and at J to 5 bases, leaving 12 bases not matched to a gene. The CDR3 DNA reads TGTGCCAGCAGTTACACCTTCTTATCGGACAGGGGAACTGAAGCTTTCTTT. It yields the protein CASSYTFLSDRGTEAFF.

The genes are TRBV5-6 and TRBJ1-6; D unresolved. Germline values: CDR1 SGHDT, CDR2 YYEEEE. The CDR3 consists of 14 residues. The V gene lost 4 bases and the J gene lost 4 bases, with 9 bases spanning the gap. CDR3 bases: TGTGCCAGCAGCCCTCGAGGGTATAATTCACCCCTCCACTTT. It codes for CASSPRGYNSPLHF.

The V and J genes are TRBV10-3 and TRBJ1-1, with a tentative D call TRBD1 (6 bases). The V gene lost 11 bases and the J gene lost 3 bases, with 19 bases spanning the gap. CDR3 size: 14 residues. Germline V gives CDR1 ENHRY, CDR2 SYGVKD. The CDR3 loop reads CASRPGGRYTEAFF. In nucleotides, the CDR3 is TGTGCCTCCCGGCCGGGGGGGCGATACACTGAAGCTTTCTTT.

This clone was found a few times. The chain uses TRBV7-9 and TRBJ2-7; 10 bases line up with TRBD1. The CDR3 is made up of 14 amino acids. The germline gives CDR1 SEHNR, CDR2 FQNEAQ (reference sequence). V shed 5 bases and J 6 bases; nucleotides not matched to a gene: 7. The chain's CDR3 is CASSPSDRGLEQYF. The CDR3 nucleotides read TGTGCCAGCAGCCCCTCCGACAGGGGGCTCGAGCAGTACTTC.

This clone was counted a single time. The rearrangement links TRBV7-2 to TRBJ2-3, with TRBD2 identical over 9 bases. The trim removed 3 bases at V and 6 bases at J, leaving 10 bases unmatched. This CDR3 contains 16 residues. The germline gives CDR1 SGHTA, CDR2 FQGNSA. DNA for the CDR3: TGTGCCAGCAGCTTGGTAACACTAGCGGGCATTGATACGCAGTATTTT. Translating it yields CASSLVTLAGIDTQYF.

Comment on this clone: Additional DNA sequences in this sample encode the identical CDR3. This chain connects TRBV18 to TRBJ1-2; possible D gene TRBD1, 5 bases. Germline assignment: CDR1 KGHSH and CDR2 LQKENI. Trimming pared 2 bases from V and 5 bases from J, leaving 9 bases between. The CDR3 runs to 13 residues. CDR3: CASSPSGGYGYTF. The DNA for the CDR3 is TGTGCCAGCTCACCATCGGGGGGGTATGGCTACACCTTC.

The rearrangement joins TRBV19 to TRBJ1-2, with 8 bases identical to TRBD1. Germline V CDR1 and CDR2: LNHDA, SQIVND (reference sequence). This CDR3 comprises 15 residues. Trimming at V came to 1 base and at J to 4 bases, leaving 5 bases not matched to a gene. This chain's CDR3 is CASSIVAGGVYGYTF. The CDR3 nucleotides are TGTGCCAGTAGTATAGTTGCAGGGGGCGTCTATGGCTACACCTTC.

The chain employs TRBV2 and TRBJ2-2; 9 nucleotides match TRBD2. The CDR3 contains 16 residues. Trimming took 5 bases from V and 3 from J; bases not matched to a gene: 7. CDR1 is SNHLY and CDR2 is FYNNEI in the germline V gene. CDR3 sequence reads: CASSPALAGYTGELFF. The CDR3 DNA reads TGTGCCAGCAGTCCGGCTCTAGCGGGGTACACCGGGGAGCTGTTTTTT.

As DNA, the CDR3 is TGTGCCAGCAGTTACTCTGCAGGCCGCTCTGGAAACACCATATATTTT. It codes for CASSYSAGRSGNTIYF. The chain employs TRBV6-6 and TRBJ1-3; D is ambiguous. This CDR3 comprises 16 residues. The germline V gene has CDR1 MNHNY and CDR2 SVGAGI (reference sequence). Trimming removed 0 bases from V and 0 bases from J, with 9 bases in between.

This chain uses TRBV5-4 with TRBJ2-3, with D possibly TRBD2 on 6 matching bases. This CDR3 spans 16 amino acids. V was trimmed by 2 bases and J by 1 base, leaving 14 bases between them. Germline values: CDR1 SGHNT, CDR2 YYREEE (reference sequence). The CDR3 nucleotides read TGTGCCAGCAGCTTACCGGGGACTCCTGGCACAGATACGCAGTATTTT. Translation: CASSLPGTPGTDTQYF.

This chain joins TRBV11-2 and TRBJ2-5; TRBD2 agrees at 13 bases. V dropped 7 bases and J dropped 5; count of bases not matched to a gene: 10. Germline-derived CDR1 and CDR2 are SGHAT and FQNNGV. CDR3 length: 16 amino acids. CDR3 DNA sequence: TGTGCCAGCACCCTTCAACTAGCGGGGGGGCTTGAGACCCAGTACTTC. This encodes CASTLQLAGGLETQYF.

The chain couples TRBV5-1 to TRBJ2-7, with D maybe TRBD2 (5 bases). The CDR3 length is 14 residues. CDR1 is SGHRS and CDR2 is YFSETQ in the germline V gene. V lost 0 bases and J 2 bases, leaving 9 bases between the germline ends. The CDR3 nucleotides read TGCGCCAGCAGCTTGGCTAGCCGTGCCTACGAGCAGTACTTC. It specifies CASSLASRAYEQYF.

J is TRBJ1-5 and V is TRBV5-5; D is possibly TRBD1 (5 bases). Germline values: CDR1 SGHKS, CDR2 YYEKEE (reference sequence). The CDR3 sequence is 15 residues long. Trimming shortened V by 2 bases and J by 6 bases, and 15 bases separated the two germline ends. CDR3 nucleotides: TGTGCCAGCAGCTTTGCAGGTGGGGGAGGTCAGCCCCAGCATTTT. Amino acids: CASSFAGGGGQPQHF.

V gene TRBV30 combines with J gene TRBJ1-2, with TRBD1 matching over 9 bases. Germline trimming cut 1 base from V and 2 bases from J; bases unmatched to any gene: 5. There are 15 residues in the CDR3. The germline V gene has CDR1 GTSNPN and CDR2 SVGIG (reference sequence). The CDR3 spells CAWSETGTGNYGYTF. DNA of the CDR3: TGTGCCTGGAGTGAGACCGGGACAGGGAACTATGGCTACACCTTC.

V and J are TRBV29-1 and TRBJ1-5; 11 nucleotides align to TRBD1. J gave up 8 bases and V 6 bases, and 9 bases lay outside the gene matches. Germline V gene lookup returns CDR1 SQVTM and CDR2 ANQGSEA. The CDR3 runs to 14 residues. CDR3 sequence: CSVAGTGGSEPQHF. Written as DNA, the CDR3 is TGCAGCGTCGCCGGGACAGGGGGGTCAGAGCCCCAGCATTTT.

This clone was seen a handful of times. The chain carries TRBV20-1 and TRBJ1-3; 7 nucleotides line up with TRBD1. CDR1 and CDR2 (germline): DFQATT, SNEGSKA (reference sequence). CDR3 length: 12 residues. With V trimmed by 3 bases and J by 7 bases, 3 bases remained unmatched. The CDR3 sequence is CSASPRGNTIYF. The CDR3 DNA follows: TGCAGTGCTAGTCCCAGGGGGAACACCATATATTTT.

The V call is TRBV7-9, the J call TRBJ2-1, with TRBD2 as a possible D gene (5 bases). V lost 1 base and J lost 2, with 12 bases in between. Per the germline V gene, CDR1 is SEHNR and CDR2 is FQNEAQ (reference sequence). CDR3 size: 16 residues. CDR3 in amino acids: CASSLGVGVPYNEQFF. CDR3 nucleotide sequence: TGTGCCAGCAGCTTAGGTGTCGGGGTCCCCTACAATGAGCAGTTCTTC.

In DNA, the CDR3 is TGTGCCAGCAGCCAAGATATGGCGGGGGCCCTGAAGGGGCAGTTCTTC. This codes for CASSQDMAGALKGQFF. The chain has TRBV4-2 and TRBJ2-1, with D possibly matching TRBD2 (7 bases). CDR1 and CDR2 from the germline V gene are LGHNA and YNFKEQ. This CDR3 comprises 16 residues. V was clipped by 0 bases and J by 12 bases, with 21 bases between them.